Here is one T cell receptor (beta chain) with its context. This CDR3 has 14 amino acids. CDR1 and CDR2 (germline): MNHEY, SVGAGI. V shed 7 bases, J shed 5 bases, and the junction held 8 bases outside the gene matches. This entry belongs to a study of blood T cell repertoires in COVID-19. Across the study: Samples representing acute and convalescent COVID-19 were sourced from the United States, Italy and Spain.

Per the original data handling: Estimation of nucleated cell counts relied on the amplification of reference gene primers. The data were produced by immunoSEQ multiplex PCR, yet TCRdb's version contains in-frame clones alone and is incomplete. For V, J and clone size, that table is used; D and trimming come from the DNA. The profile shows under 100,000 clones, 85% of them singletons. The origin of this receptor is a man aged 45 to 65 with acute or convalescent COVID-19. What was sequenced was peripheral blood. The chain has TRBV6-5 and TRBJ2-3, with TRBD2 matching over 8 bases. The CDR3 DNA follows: TGTGCCAGCATCAGGAGCGGGAGAGGAGATACGCAGTATTTT. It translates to CASIRSGRGDTQYF.